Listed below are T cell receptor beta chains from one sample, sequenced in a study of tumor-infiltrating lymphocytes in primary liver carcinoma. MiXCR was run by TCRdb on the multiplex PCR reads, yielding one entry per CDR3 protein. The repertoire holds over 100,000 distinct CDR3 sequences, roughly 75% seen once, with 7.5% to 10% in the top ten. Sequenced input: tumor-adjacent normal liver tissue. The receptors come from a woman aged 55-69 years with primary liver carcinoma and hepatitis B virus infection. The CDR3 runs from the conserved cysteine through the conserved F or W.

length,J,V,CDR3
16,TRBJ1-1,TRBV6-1,CASGEGTGDSPAEAFF
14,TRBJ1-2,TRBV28,CASSLRGDERRCTF
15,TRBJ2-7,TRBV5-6,CVSSLFWRESDEQHF
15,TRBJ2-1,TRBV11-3,CGNSLLAGRINEQFF
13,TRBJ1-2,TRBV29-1,CSIESQSDYGYTF
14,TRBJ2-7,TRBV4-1,CACSQAESSYEQYF
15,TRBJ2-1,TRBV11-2,CASSIEGGENNEEFF
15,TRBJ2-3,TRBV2,CASTWTSRSTYTQYF
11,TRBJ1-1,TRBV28,CSSSSQGRAFF
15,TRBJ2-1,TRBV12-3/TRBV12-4,CASSLGAGERDEQFF
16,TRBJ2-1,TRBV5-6,CASSGMTSGRSHEQFF
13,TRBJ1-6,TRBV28,CVSSLEQDSPLNF
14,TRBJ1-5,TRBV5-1,CASSSGTGNQPQHF
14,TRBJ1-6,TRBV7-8,CASNLRGGNSPLHF
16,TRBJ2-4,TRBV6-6,CASSYGGLAVHYIQYF
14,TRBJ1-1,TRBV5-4,CASSLRADDTEAFF
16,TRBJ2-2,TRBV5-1,CASSLGQGANTGALFF
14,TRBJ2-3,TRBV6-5,CATGTSGATDTQYF
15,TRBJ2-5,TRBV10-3,CAIRSTGAYQETQYF
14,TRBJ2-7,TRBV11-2,CASENRFPSYEQCF
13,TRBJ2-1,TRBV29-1,CNVPSSSCNEQFF
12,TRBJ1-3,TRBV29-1,CSVQHGSNTIYF
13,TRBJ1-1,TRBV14,CASSRQVDTEAFF
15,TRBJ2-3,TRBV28,CASSFGGFSTDTQYF
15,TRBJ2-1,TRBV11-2,CARSLETGSMSEQFF
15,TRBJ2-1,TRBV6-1,CASRLAGATYDEQFF
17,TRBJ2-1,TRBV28,CASSLTLTKSPYNEQFF
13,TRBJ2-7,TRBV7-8,CASSDKSSYEQHF
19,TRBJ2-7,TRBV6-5,CASSHPIGPGLAGAYEQYF
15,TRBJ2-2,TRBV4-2,CASNTGAAAVGELFF
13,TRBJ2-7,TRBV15,CATSSGTTSEQYF
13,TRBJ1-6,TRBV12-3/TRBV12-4,CASSFMGSPPLHF
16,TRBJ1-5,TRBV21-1,CASVPIGRARGQPQHF